Detailed here is one T cell receptor beta chain. The sample holds a few counts of this clonotype. Which antigen it targets is not known. The record has no base qualities; no much larger clone is one base away. The data stem from a study of blood T cells in healthy people across ages (dated by TCRdb to about 2015). Study-wide context: In model experiments, template switching captured roughly one uniquely barcoded TCR beta cDNA molecule for every two T cells. The study measured age-related changes in TCR beta repertoire diversity using deep sequencing normalized with unique cDNA molecular identifiers. The donors were divided into four age groups: young (average around 17 years), middle-aged (around 41), aged (about 62) and long-lived (82). To avoid experimental bias, donors of different ages were randomly spread across the sequencing lanes. Using the same blood draw, the study looked at two additional independent replicas of 1 million unique cDNA reads for two donors, one aged 18 to 30 and the other aged 80 or older.

Spanning cysteine to phenylalanine, the CDR3 consists of 15 amino acids. The CDR3 DNA has 45 bases and is translated from base 1. V lost 8 bases and J lost 1 base, and the count of bases not matched to a germline gene is 8. From the germline V gene, CDR1 is ENHRY and CDR2 is SYGVKD. Here is what the overall study found, with its caveats: Because profiling used bulk unsorted PBMCs, naive and antigen-experienced compartments could not be compared conclusively. Observed TCR beta diversity per million T cells fell roughly linearly with age, and a significant reduction was already apparent by age roughly 40. Because the CMV infection status of the donors was unknown, age-related changes in expanded clonotypes may potentially have been confounded. Observed TCR beta diversity correlated strongly with the percentage of naive T cells measured by flow cytometry. Estimates of total diversity based on one million sequenced T cells were considered lower bounds and underestimates. Compared with the aged group, more naive CD4+ T cells, fewer expanded clones and increased TCR diversity were shown by the long-lived group, suggesting age selection.

The donors were roughly 40 Caucasian individuals from Russia, aged roughly 6 to 100 years, who were systemically healthy. About 10 milliliters of peripheral blood were collected from each donor into EDTA-treated Vacutainer tubes. Ficoll-Paque density-gradient centrifugation was used to isolate PBMCs, with at least 6 million obtained per sample. Total RNA, at least 5 micrograms per sample, was extracted from PBMCs with Trizol reagent. For every donor, flow cytometry on a PBMC aliquot measured the percentage of naive CD45RAhigh/CD27high T cells. Receptor libraries were prepared by 5' RACE. Sequencing instrument: Illumina HiSeq 2500. The second PCR ran for roughly 7 to 12 cycles and used a J-beta primer mix along with a sample-barcoded 5' primer. A unique molecular identifier was introduced onto each TCR beta cDNA molecule by a template-switch 5' adaptor carrying 12 random nucleotides. Each sample yielded at least 3 million CDR3-containing paired-end reads. First-strand cDNA was synthesized from all RNA with the Mint cDNA synthesis kit, primed by a TRBC-specific oligonucleotide. Following uracil-DNA glycosylase treatment, a first 18-cycle PCR with universal primers M1SS and BC2_uni_R was performed on all cDNA. The original pipeline was this. For normalization, 1 million high-quality reads, each with a distinct molecular identifier, were randomly selected from each sample. Instead of being binned into consensus sequences, reads that shared molecular identifiers were thrown out. MiTCR, with a Q25 quality threshold and the strictest error-elimination algorithm, was used for CDR3 identification, clonotype clustering and error correction. A nonparametric unseen species model with Euler transformation was used to estimate lower-bound total TCR beta diversity. In TCRdb, the public reads were trimmed at Q25 with fastp and aligned with MiXCR, with productive beta chains retained. Under each unique CDR3 protein, matching rows form one entry showing the most common genes and DNA. TCRdb's processing, not the authors' own work, is the source of the V and J calls. This sample gives 800,000 to 950,000 distinct CDR3 sequences in total; around 49% of them show up just once. Around 15% of the sample is in the top ten clones.

The sample comprised blood. This sequence uses TRBV10-3 and TRBJ1-1; the central 9 bases match TRBD1. The source is a man younger than 45 in good health. The DNA reads TGTGCCATCTGCGAGCCGACAGGGGGGAACACTGAAGCTTTCTTT. This yields the protein CAICEPTGGNTEAFF.